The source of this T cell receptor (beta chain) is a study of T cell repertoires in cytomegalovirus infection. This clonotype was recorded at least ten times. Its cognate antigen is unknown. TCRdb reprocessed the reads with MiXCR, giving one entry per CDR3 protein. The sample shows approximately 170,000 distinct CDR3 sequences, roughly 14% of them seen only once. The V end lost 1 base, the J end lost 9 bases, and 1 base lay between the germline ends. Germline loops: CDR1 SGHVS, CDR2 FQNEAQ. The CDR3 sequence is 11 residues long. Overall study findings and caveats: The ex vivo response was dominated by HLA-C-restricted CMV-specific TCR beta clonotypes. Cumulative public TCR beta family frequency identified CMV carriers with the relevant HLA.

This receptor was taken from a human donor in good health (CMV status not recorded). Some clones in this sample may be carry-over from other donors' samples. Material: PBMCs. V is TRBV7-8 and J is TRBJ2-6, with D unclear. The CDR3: CASSLDNVLTF. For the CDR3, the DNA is TGTGCCAGCAGCTTAGACAACGTCCTGACTTTC.